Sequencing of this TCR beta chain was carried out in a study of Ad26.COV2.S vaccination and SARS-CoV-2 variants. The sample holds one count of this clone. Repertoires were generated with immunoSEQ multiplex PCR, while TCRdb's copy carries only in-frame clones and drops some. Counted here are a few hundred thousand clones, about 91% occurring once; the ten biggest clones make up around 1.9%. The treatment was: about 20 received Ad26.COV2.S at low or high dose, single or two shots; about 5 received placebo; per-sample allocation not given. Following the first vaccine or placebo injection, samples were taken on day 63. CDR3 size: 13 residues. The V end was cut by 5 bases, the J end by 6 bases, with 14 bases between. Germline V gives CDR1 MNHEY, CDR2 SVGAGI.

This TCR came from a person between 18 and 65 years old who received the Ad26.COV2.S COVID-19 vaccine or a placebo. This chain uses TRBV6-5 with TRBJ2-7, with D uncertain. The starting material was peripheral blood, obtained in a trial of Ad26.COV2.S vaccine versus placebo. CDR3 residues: CASSPDGIGEQYF. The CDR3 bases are TGTGCCAGCAGTCCCGACGGAATCGGCGAGCAGTACTTC.